The 10 T cell receptor beta chains below were found in one sample sequenced in a study of T cells after yellow fever vaccination (dated by TCRdb to about 2019). Library preparation used 5' RACE. The instrument was an Illumina HiSeq 2500. TCRdb took the public reads, trimmed them with fastp at Q25, ran MiXCR for clone calling and kept in-frame beta chains. A single entry per CDR3 protein holds the most common genes and DNA from its merged rows. Counted in this sample were around 500,000 distinct CDR3 sequences; around a fifth of them appeared once. Together, the top ten hold approximately 16% of the sample. What this sample's treatment or condition label stands for: live attenuated yellow fever vaccine strain. Material: PBMCs, obtained roughly 20 days after the first yellow fever vaccination. These TCRs come from a man in his late teens or twenties who received the YFV17D yellow fever vaccine.

This clonotype was seen only once. The chain couples TRBV19 to TRBJ1-4, with D unclear. This CDR3 is built from 14 residues. Per germline, CDR1 LNHDA and CDR2 SQIVND (reference sequence). Trimming shortened V by 3 bases and J by 0 bases, and 5 bases separated the two germline ends. Written as DNA, the CDR3 is TGTGCCAGTAGTATTCCGACAACTAATGAAAAACTGTTTTTT. It specifies CASSIPTTNEKLFF.

This clonotype was seen a few times. The chain uses TRBV20-1 and TRBJ2-3, with 9 bases fitting TRBD2. The CDR3 is made up of 15 amino acids. In germline, CDR1 is DFQATT, CDR2 SNEGSKA (reference sequence). Losses at the gene ends were 5 bases for V and 1 base for J; bases not matched to a gene: 7. Written as DNA, the CDR3 is TGCAGTGCTGCATATAGCGGGGGAGGCACAGATACGCAGTATTTT. Translating it yields CSAAYSGGGTDTQYF.

In this sample, this clonotype turned up many times. The CDR3 DNA reads TGTGCCAGCAGTGACACTAGCGGCTCCTACAATGAGCAGTTCTTC. Protein: CASSDTSGSYNEQFF. The J gene is TRBJ2-1, the V gene TRBV6-4; 8 positions match TRBD2. Germline lookup yields CDR1 MRHNA and CDR2 SNTAGT. J gave up 0 bases and V 2 bases, and 0 bases lay outside the gene matches. The CDR3 consists of 15 residues.

The chain joins TRBV7-2 to TRBJ2-1; a weak D match, TRBD1 (5 bases). In germline, CDR1 is SGHTA, CDR2 FQGNSA. The CDR3 has 13 amino acids. Deletions cut 3 bases from V and 10 bases from J, with 13 bases between. Here the CDR3 DNA reads TGTGCCAGCAGCTTTCAGGGCTCTGACGAGCAGTTCTTC. Residues: CASSFQGSDEQFF.

This clonotype was observed a handful of times. The V call is TRBV6-2 or TRBV6-3, the J call TRBJ2-3; TRBD2 matches 13 bases. The CDR3 covers 17 residues. Germline CDR1 reads MNHEY; CDR2 reads SVGEGT. J gave up 3 bases and V 5 bases, and 8 bases lay outside the gene matches. This chain's CDR3 is CASSTRLAGGKTDTQYF. The CDR3 nucleotides read TGTGCCAGCAGTACCCGACTAGCGGGGGGTAAGACAGATACGCAGTATTTT.

This clonotype was counted a few times. V and J are TRBV11-2 and TRBJ1-2; tentative D call: TRBD1 (5 bases). V was pared by 4 bases and J by 0 bases, with 12 bases between. Germline-derived CDR1 and CDR2 are SGHAT and FQNNGV. This CDR3 region has 15 residues. The CDR3 DNA sequence: TGTGCCAGCAGCTCGTCTCGGACATCTAACTATGGCTACACCTTC. Translation gives CASSSSRTSNYGYTF.

The chain is built from TRBV6-2 or TRBV6-3 and TRBJ2-5; 9 positions agree with TRBD1. This CDR3 comprises 13 residues. Per the germline V gene, CDR1 is MNHEY and CDR2 is SVGEGT. V lost 6 bases, J lost 5 bases, and 4 bases stayed unmatched. In DNA, the CDR3 is TGTGCCAGCAGGGGGACAGGGTGGGAGACCCAGTACTTC. Translating gives CASRGTGWETQYF.

CDR3 sequence: CSVEVAGTGEKLFF. CDR3 sequence (DNA): TGCAGCGTTGAAGTGGCGGGAACGGGTGAAAAACTGTTTTTT. The chain carries TRBV29-1 and TRBJ1-4; D is unclear. CDR1 is SQVTM, CDR2 ANQGSEA, per germline. The CDR3 totals 14 residues. V was clipped by 1 base and J by 7 bases, with 13 bases between them.

The rearrangement joins TRBV2 to TRBJ2-7, with D maybe TRBD1 (5 bases). This CDR3 spans 13 amino acids. Germline V gene data show CDR1 as SNHLY and CDR2 as FYNNEI. The V and J ends lost 4 bases and 2 bases respectively, with 9 bases between them. CDR3 residues: CASSASRAYEQYV. The CDR3 nucleotides read TGTGCCAGCAGTGCAAGCAGGGCCTACGAGCAGTACGTC.

In its sample, this clonotype was seen many times. J is TRBJ2-5 and V is TRBV29-1; 7 nucleotides match TRBD1. The CDR3 length is 12 residues. CDR1 is SQVTM, CDR2 ANQGSEA, per germline. The V gene end was trimmed by 6 bases and the J gene end by 2 bases; junction bases not matched to a gene: 3. CDR3 coding DNA: TGCAGCGTAGGGGACAGACAAGAGACCCAGTACTTC. Translated: CSVGDRQETQYF.